The rows below give T cell receptor beta chains drawn from one sample of a study of shared clonotypes between healthy human individuals. Using immunoSEQ multiplex PCR, the repertoire was profiled, and TCRdb retains in-frame clones only, with some absent. The repertoire consists of 2 million to 3 million clones, with roughly 93% occurring once and the leading ten covering approximately 0.37%. Sequenced input: naive CD4+ T cells from PBMCs. The receptors here all came from a young man in good health. Some clones in this sample may be carry-over from other donors' samples. Both conserved end residues are part of each CDR3. Fields, in order: V gene, CDR3 protein.

v_gene: TRBV5-1
CDR3aa: CASSLDSGFYNEQFF

v_gene: TRBV6-1
CDR3aa: CASSQQGTSYEQYF

v_gene: TRBV6-1
CDR3aa: CASRETTGSSYEQYF

v_gene: TRBV28
CDR3aa: CASSRRTGGTDTQYF

v_gene: TRBV6-5
CDR3aa: CASSRGTGGPQHF

v_gene: TRBV19
CDR3aa: CASSIQGAYSNQPQHF

v_gene: TRBV7-3
CDR3aa: CASSPGPRATNEKLFF

v_gene: TRBV9
CDR3aa: CASSLNLAGEQFF

v_gene: TRBV20-1
CDR3aa: CSARSNQPQHF

v_gene: TRBV6-6
CDR3aa: CASSYGQGTSYEQYF

v_gene: TRBV5-1
CDR3aa: CASSPNLKGDREGNYGYTF

v_gene: TRBV13
CDR3aa: CASSLQGEGISPLHF

v_gene: TRBV5-3
CDR3aa: CARSLGREHTGELFF

v_gene: TRBV7-3
CDR3aa: CASSLGLAGTYEQYF

v_gene: TRBV1
CDR3aa: CTSSQALSSIEYVSYNEQFF

v_gene: TRBV25-1
CDR3aa: CASSNGPPAGYTF

v_gene: TRBV18
CDR3aa: CASSPGGQGDSYEQYF

v_gene: TRBV27
CDR3aa: CASSPTSSGETQYF

v_gene: TRBV6-5
CDR3aa: CASRRLAVYNEQFF

v_gene: TRBV18
CDR3aa: CASSPPGGRPIDEQYF

v_gene: TRBV5-1
CDR3aa: CASSFSPGGQETQYF

v_gene: TRBV7-2
CDR3aa: CASSLALRGLRYNEQFF

v_gene: TRBV5-1
CDR3aa: CASSLGRVLGTEAFF

v_gene: TRBV20-1
CDR3aa: CSARGYSEQFF

v_gene: TRBV5-1
CDR3aa: CASSLYDEQFF

v_gene: TRBV27
CDR3aa: CASHPLDRDNEQFF

v_gene: TRBV4-1
CDR3aa: CASNQGDPTGELFF

v_gene: TRBV28
CDR3aa: CASSFRGAGTDTQYF

v_gene: TRBV18
CDR3aa: CASSPMGVGNQPQHF

v_gene: TRBV5-1
CDR3aa: CASSLSGQGGEKLFF

v_gene: TRBV7-9
CDR3aa: CASSYEPGVRYYNEQFF

v_gene: TRBV4-2
CDR3aa: CASSQDARVLAGELFF

v_gene: TRBV4-1
CDR3aa: CASSQAIAGGAYNEQFF

v_gene: TRBV5-1
CDR3aa: CASSPVSAELNEQFF

v_gene: TRBV5-1
CDR3aa: CASSYANGGTNEKLFF

v_gene: TRBV7-9
CDR3aa: CASSLLMLRGQETQYF

v_gene: TRBV5-1
CDR3aa: CASTMDSSTNEKLFF

v_gene: TRBV5-8
CDR3aa: CASSLVHGTGKLYNEQFF

v_gene: TRBV7-3
CDR3aa: CASSLTGTAPSETQYF

v_gene: TRBV5-1
CDR3aa: CASSLAAGGNEKLFF

v_gene: TRBV5-4
CDR3aa: CASSSRPGGGNYEQYF

v_gene: TRBV18
CDR3aa: CASSPWQGAANYGYTF

v_gene: TRBV2
CDR3aa: CASSDRTANTEAFF

v_gene: TRBV7-8
CDR3aa: CASSPLGVRGQPQHF

v_gene: TRBV5-1
CDR3aa: CASSLPVPPETQYF

v_gene: TRBV28
CDR3aa: CASSPLWKNTGELFF

v_gene: TRBV6-6
CDR3aa: CASSYSGGVRNGYTF

v_gene: TRBV13
CDR3aa: CASSSRDRANTGELFF

v_gene: TRBV5-4
CDR3aa: CATGPGGTDTQYF

v_gene: TRBV11-2
CDR3aa: CASSLTRSSGDEQFF

v_gene: TRBV25-1
CDR3aa: CASSPQVFGTYEQYF

v_gene: TRBV11-3
CDR3aa: CASSLDIKGGTEAFF

v_gene: TRBV2
CDR3aa: CASILRTGETF

v_gene: TRBV15
CDR3aa: CATSRDLTGSAGELFF

v_gene: TRBV27
CDR3aa: CASIGGGTEAFF

v_gene: TRBV29-1
CDR3aa: CSEKLTGLSNQPQHF